A single sample is the source of the 26 T cell receptor beta chains below, sequenced in a study of cytomegalovirus exposure and HLA in healthy donors. The data were produced by immunoSEQ multiplex PCR, yet TCRdb's version contains in-frame clones alone and is incomplete. The sample yields about 98,000 clones, approximately 90% seen once. The sample comprised PBMCs. Source of these receptors: a woman aged 25 to 39 in good health and CMV-seronegative.

This chain links TRBV7-6 with TRBJ1-1, with D possibly being TRBD1 (6 bases). V lost 0 bases to trimming and J lost 2 bases, with 7 bases between them. The CDR3 runs to 14 residues. The germline gives CDR1 SGHVS, CDR2 FNYEAQ. CDR3 in DNA: TGTGCCAGCAGCTTAGCGGGACAAAACACTGAAGCTTTCTTT. The encoded protein is CASSLAGQNTEAFF. The full variable domain, its missing parts supplied by reference TRBV7-6 and TRBJ1-1, is GAGVSQSPRYKVTKRGQDVALRCDPISGHVSLYWYRQALGQGPEFLTYFNYEAQQDKSGLPNDRFSAERPEGSISTLTIQRTEQRDSAMYRCASSLAGQNTEAFFGQGTRLTVV.

The chain uses TRBV15 and TRBJ2-2; TRBD2 is a possible D gene (6 bases). The CDR3 runs to 12 residues. Germline lookup yields CDR1 LNHNV and CDR2 YYDKDF (reference sequence). Trimming pared 7 bases from V and 7 bases from J, leaving 10 bases between. CDR3 loop: CATTPGDGELFF. The CDR3 nucleotides are TGTGCCACCACCCCGGGGGACGGGGAGCTGTTTTTT.

The chain uses TRBV5-1 and TRBJ2-6, with TRBD1 matching over 7 bases. With 5 bases clipped from V and 0 bases from J, the junction kept 11 bases outside the gene matches. This CDR3 has 18 residues. CDR1 and CDR2 from the germline V gene are SGHRS and YFSETQ. The CDR3 bases are TGCGCCAGCAGAGCAGGGGGAACCTCTCTCTCTGGGGCCAACGTCCTGACTTTC. Translation gives CASRAGGTSLSGANVLTF.

The chain joins TRBV7-3 to TRBJ1-1; no definite D call. Germline V gene lookup returns CDR1 SGHTA and CDR2 FQGTGA. V was clipped by 6 bases and J by 4 bases, with 12 bases between them. This CDR3 has 13 residues. CDR3: CASSPGSSTEAFF. Here the CDR3 DNA reads TGTGCCAGCAGTCCCGGGTCGTCCACTGAAGCTTTCTTT.

V gene TRBV4-1 combines with J gene TRBJ2-7; 12 bases match TRBD1. CDR1 MGHRA and CDR2 YSYEKL come from the germline V gene. The CDR3 spans 17 residues. The V gene end was trimmed by 3 bases and the J gene end by 4 bases; junction bases not matched to a gene: 10. In nucleotides, the CDR3 is TGCGCCAGCAGCCATCTCCTCCGGGACAGGGGGCGGTACGAGCAGTACTTC. Protein: CASSHLLRDRGRYEQYF.

CDR3 nucleotide sequence: TGTGCCAGCTCACCCACCGGGACAGAATTAAGGGTTCCTGGAAACACCATATATTTT. The encoded protein is CASSPTGTELRVPGNTIYF. The chain employs TRBV18 and TRBJ1-3; 7 nucleotides agree with TRBD1. V lost 3 bases, J lost 2 bases, and 16 bases stayed unmatched. This CDR3 is built from 19 residues. Germline-derived CDR1 and CDR2 are KGHSH and LQKENI.

V gene TRBV7-9 combines with J gene TRBJ2-7, with 10 nucleotides matching TRBD1. The germline V gene encodes CDR1 SEHNR and CDR2 FQNEAQ (reference sequence). After removal of 4 bases from V and 5 bases from J, the junction contained 8 bases not matched to a gene. The CDR3 covers 15 residues. CDR3 protein: CASSSPGQGIDEQYF. DNA for the CDR3: TGTGCCAGCAGCTCCCCGGGACAGGGGATTGACGAGCAGTACTTC.

This clone turned up a few times. The chain links TRBV6-6 to TRBJ1-2, with D hard to call. The germline gives CDR1 MNHNY, CDR2 SVGAGI (reference sequence). Trimming shortened V by 10 bases and J by 7 bases, and 10 bases separated the two germline ends. The CDR3 contains 10 residues. The CDR3 sequence: CATSRGGYTF. CDR3 coding DNA: TGTGCCACGAGTCGGGGTGGCTACACCTTC.

The table lists this clone with a count of one. The V call is TRBV15, the J call TRBJ1-1, with D possibly being TRBD1 (6 bases). Germline CDR1 is LNHNV and CDR2 is YYDKDF (reference sequence). The CDR3 spans 16 residues. Trimming shortened V by 1 base and J by 4 bases, and 16 bases separated the two germline ends. The CDR3 protein is CATSRARGGWGTEAFF. DNA for the CDR3: TGTGCCACCAGCAGAGCCCGGGGGGGCTGGGGCACTGAAGCTTTCTTT.

The J gene is TRBJ2-7, the V gene TRBV6-1; D unresolved. Between the trimmed V and J ends, which lost 3 bases and 3 bases, there was a span of 6 bases. CDR3 length equals 12 residues. Germline V gives CDR1 MNHNS, CDR2 SASEGT. For the CDR3, the DNA is TGTGCCAGCAGTGAGTACAACTACGAGCAGTACTTC. It specifies CASSEYNYEQYF.

The chain links TRBV6-5 to TRBJ2-5; 14 bases are shared with TRBD2. Trimming took 6 bases from V and 7 from J; bases not matched to a gene: 4. This CDR3 is built from 14 residues. From germline, CDR1 is MNHEY and CDR2 SVGAGI. This CDR3 is CASRTSGGGGTQYF. CDR3 nucleotide sequence: TGTGCCAGCAGGACTAGCGGGGGGGGAGGGACCCAGTACTTC.

The chain combines TRBV10-3 with TRBJ2-1, with 9 bases matching TRBD2. This CDR3 comprises 16 residues. Germline CDR1 ENHRY, CDR2 SYGVKD. V trimming: 4 bases; J trimming: 5 bases; junction bases outside the gene matches: 9. CDR3 region: CAISGGGGRADNEQFF. CDR3 nucleotides: TGTGCCATCAGTGGGGGTGGCGGGAGGGCAGACAATGAGCAGTTCTTC.

This clone showed up just a few times. The CDR3 DNA sequence: TGTGCCAGCAGCGCCGGCCCCGACAGGGGGATTGGAAACACCATATATTTT. This sequence encodes CASSAGPDRGIGNTIYF. The chain carries TRBV7-6 and TRBJ1-3, with 9 bases aligning to TRBD1. V was pared by 5 bases and J by 3 bases, with 11 bases of the junction left unmatched. Germline CDR1 and CDR2: SGHVS and FNYEAQ. The CDR3 is made up of 17 amino acids.

The gene calls are TRBV5-1 and TRBJ2-3, with 8 bases identical to TRBD2. CDR1 SGHRS and CDR2 YFSETQ come from the germline V gene. Trimming cost V 0 bases and J 4 bases; bases outside gene matches: 7. The CDR3 spans 16 residues. The CDR3 region is CASSLAGGATPDTQYF. The CDR3 region has the DNA TGCGCCAGCAGCTTGGCCGGGGGGGCCACCCCAGATACGCAGTATTTT.

The genes are TRBV2 and TRBJ2-5, with 8 bases that match TRBD1. J lost 5 bases, V lost 11 bases, and 13 bases had no gene match. Germline V CDR1 and CDR2: SNHLY, FYNNEI. The CDR3 contains 14 residues. The DNA for the CDR3 is TGTGCCTCGCAACCAGGGGGCGCGGGGGAGACCCAGTACTTC. Translated: CASQPGGAGETQYF.

This clone is a singleton in its sample. This chain uses TRBV9 with TRBJ2-1; the D gene is possibly TRBD2 (6 bases). The germline V gene has CDR1 SGDLS and CDR2 YYNGEE. V dropped 0 bases and J dropped 2 bases, with 9 bases sitting between them. This CDR3 has 15 amino acids. The CDR3 region is CASSVDLATYNEQFF. CDR3 in DNA: TGTGCCAGCAGCGTAGACCTAGCGACCTACAATGAGCAGTTCTTC.

The CDR3 region has the DNA TGTGCCAGCAGCCAAGCGCCAGGGGTAGGCTACACCTTC. Its translation is CASSQAPGVGYTF. The chain joins TRBV14 to TRBJ1-2; TRBD1 is a possible D gene (6 bases). Looked up from germline, CDR1 is SGHDN and CDR2 is FVKESK. This CDR3 comprises 13 residues. Trimming cost V 1 base and J 8 bases, with 11 bases left between them.

The chain recombines TRBV10-3 with TRBJ1-1, with no clear D. CDR3 length equals 15 residues. Between the trimmed V and J ends, which lost 3 bases and 1 base, there was a span of 12 bases. The V gene's germline CDR1 is ENHRY and CDR2 SYGVKD. Here the CDR3 DNA reads TGTGCCATCAGTGAACCTTTGACTGGGAACACTGAAGCTTTCTTT. Translated: CAISEPLTGNTEAFF.

The gene calls are TRBV9 and TRBJ1-6; 9 nucleotides align to TRBD1. V trimming: 4 bases; J trimming: 16 bases; junction bases outside the gene matches: 15. The CDR3 runs 15 residues. Germline loops: CDR1 SGDLS, CDR2 YYNGEE. CDR3 sequence reads: CASSPRSIAGTGLHF. The DNA of the CDR3 is TGTGCCAGCAGCCCACGGTCAATTGCCGGGACAGGGCTCCACTTT. Supplemented by reference TRBV9 and TRBJ1-6, the full variable domain reads DSGVTQTPKHLITATGQRVTLRCSPRSGDLSVYWYQQSLDQGLQFLIQYYNGEERAKGNILERFSAQQFPDLHSELNLSSLELGDSALYFCASSPRSIAGTGLHFGNGTRLTVT.

The CDR3 loop reads CASSLARTGLSYEQYF. The DNA for the CDR3 is TGTGCCAGCAGCTTGGCGCGAACAGGTCTATCTTACGAGCAGTACTTC. This rearrangement joins TRBV5-6 to TRBJ2-7, with a weak D call TRBD1 (5 bases). The CDR3 is made up of 16 amino acids. The germline V gene encodes CDR1 SGHDT and CDR2 YYEEEE. Trimming took off 0 bases at V and 4 bases at J, with 17 bases between the two ends.

Turning to this clone: A junction end diverges from the germline sequence, so it may reflect a read error. The chain is built from TRBV7-7 and TRBJ2-1, with 9 nucleotides matching TRBD1. The germline V gene encodes CDR1 SSHAT and CDR2 FNYEAQ (reference sequence). This CDR3 contains 13 residues. The CDR3 DNA sequence: TGTGCTAGCAGCCCGGGACAGGGATATGAGCAGTTCTTC. It yields the protein CASSPGQGYEQFF.

This chain links TRBV11-3 with TRBJ1-1; TRBD1 matches 7 bases. The CDR3 consists of 17 residues. With 3 bases clipped from V and 10 bases from J, the junction kept 20 bases outside the gene matches. Germline V gene sequence: CDR1 SGHNT, CDR2 YENEEA. The CDR3 DNA reads TGTGCCAGCAGCTTTTCACCCTTTCCCTCGACAGGGCCGGGAGCTTTCTTT. As protein: CASSFSPFPSTGPGAFF.

The V gene is TRBV5-1, the J gene TRBJ1-1; D not resolved. CDR3 size: 13 residues. V was clipped by 6 bases and J by 4 bases, with 13 bases between them. Per the germline V gene, CDR1 is SGHRS and CDR2 is YFSETQ. The CDR3, as DNA: TGCGCCAGCATTGCGGGAGAGGGCACTGAAGCTTTCTTT. This encodes CASIAGEGTEAFF.

The chain combines TRBV28 with TRBJ1-2; D possibly corresponds to TRBD1 (5 bases). Germline V lookup: CDR1 MDHEN, CDR2 SYDVKM. The CDR3 contains 14 residues. Trimming took off 7 bases at V and 2 bases at J, with 14 bases between the two ends. This chain's CDR3 is CASTVWGRNYGYTF. CDR3 DNA: TGTGCCAGCACCGTTTGGGGCAGGAACTATGGCTACACCTTC.

The chain employs TRBV9 and TRBJ1-4; 9 bases are shared with TRBD1. With V trimmed by 3 bases and J by 8 bases, 8 bases remained unmatched. The CDR3 is 15 residues long. The germline gives CDR1 SGDLS, CDR2 YYNGEE. The chain's CDR3 is CASSAIQGAGEKLFF. The CDR3 bases are TGTGCCAGCAGCGCGATACAGGGGGCTGGAGAAAAACTGTTTTTT.

This chain connects TRBV6-5 to TRBJ1-2; TRBD1 agrees at 7 bases. Germline V CDR1 and CDR2: MNHEY, SVGAGI. V lost 0 bases to trimming and J lost 6 bases; unmatched junction nucleotides: 4. The CDR3 loop spans 14 amino acids. CDR3 DNA sequence: TGTGCCAGCAGTTACTCGGGCAGGGGGGATGGCTACACCTTC. Encoded protein: CASSYSGRGDGYTF.